This TCR beta chain was captured in a study of T cell repertoires in cytomegalovirus infection. TCRdb re-derived calls from the reads in MiXCR, one entry per CDR3 protein. The sample lists 680,000 or so distinct CDR3 sequences; approximately 40% were seen once. Study-level findings and limits: CMV-specific TCR beta clonotypes restricted by HLA-C were the ones dominating the ex vivo response.

Trimming stripped 0 bases from V and 2 bases from J, with 13 bases between. CDR1 is LGHDT, CDR2 YNNKEL, per germline (reference sequence). This CDR3 is 16 amino acids long. Comment on this clonotype: Its antigen is undetermined.

Sequencing input: PBMCs. The chain combines TRBV3-1 with TRBJ2-5; D is unresolved. This clonotype was obtained from a human donor in good health (CMV status not recorded). Some clones in this sample may be carry-over from other donors' samples. Here the CDR3 reads CASSQDRYGVQETQYF. The CDR3 coding sequence is TGTGCCAGCAGCCAAGATCGGTACGGCGTTCAAGAGACCCAGTACTTC.